Below are 32 T cell receptor beta chains sequenced from a single sample in a study of cytomegalovirus exposure and HLA in healthy donors. Primers for the PCR totalled 60 Vbeta and 13 Jbeta. The data were produced by immunoSEQ multiplex PCR, yet TCRdb's version contains in-frame clones alone and is incomplete. In the table there are about 80,000 clones, approximately 60% of which are singletons. Sequenced sample: PBMCs. The receptor source for this set is a male donor in good health and CMV-seropositive.

The genes are TRBV10-3 and TRBJ2-1; 12 positions agree with TRBD2. Per germline, CDR1 ENHRY and CDR2 SYGVKD. This CDR3 region has 14 residues. J gave up 6 bases and V 4 bases, and 1 base lay outside the gene matches. The CDR3 loop reads CAISVGLAGNEQFF. The CDR3 DNA reads TGTGCCATCAGTGTGGGACTAGCGGGCAATGAGCAGTTCTTC.

The chain recombines TRBV10-3 with TRBJ2-1, with 8 nucleotides matching TRBD2. In germline, CDR1 is ENHRY, CDR2 SYGVKD. This CDR3 region has 20 residues. V shed 0 bases and J 5 bases; nucleotides not matched to a gene: 18. The CDR3 loop reads CAISESDTGSGGPIHNEQFF. DNA for the CDR3: TGTGCCATCAGTGAGTCAGACACGGGGAGCGGGGGTCCAATCCACAATGAGCAGTTCTTC.

V usage is TRBV7-9 and J usage is TRBJ1-6; 8 bases are shared with TRBD1. CDR3 length: 18 amino acids. From germline, CDR1 is SEHNR and CDR2 FQNEAQ (reference sequence). Trimming cost V 5 bases and J 7 bases; bases outside gene matches: 16. DNA of the CDR3: TGTGCCAGCAGCGACGCTTGGAGCAGGGGGCGAGGAAATTCACCCCTCCACTTT. Amino acids: CASSDAWSRGRGNSPLHF.

The gene calls are TRBV28 and TRBJ1-2, with a tentative D call TRBD1 (5 bases). V lost 3 bases and J lost 5, with 16 bases in between. CDR3 length: 15 amino acids. Germline V gives CDR1 MDHEN, CDR2 SYDVKM. The CDR3 is CASSLQYGGGYGYTF. The CDR3, as DNA: TGTGCCAGCAGTTTGCAGTATGGGGGAGGATATGGCTACACCTTC.

This clone has only one observation. The V call is TRBV9, the J call TRBJ1-5; possible D gene TRBD1, 5 bases. This CDR3 region has 15 residues. Germline V gene sequence: CDR1 SGDLS, CDR2 YYNGEE. V was pared by 0 bases and J by 5 bases, with 12 bases between. The CDR3 sequence is CASSVEGLTDQPQHF. For the CDR3, the DNA is TGTGCCAGCAGCGTAGAGGGACTTACGGATCAGCCCCAGCATTTT.

The chain links TRBV6-6 to TRBJ2-5, with D tentatively TRBD2 (5 bases). This CDR3 is 15 amino acids long. Germline V gene lookup returns CDR1 MNHNY and CDR2 SVGAGI (reference sequence). Trimming shortened V by 7 bases and J by 2 bases, and 17 bases separated the two germline ends. The CDR3 reads CASTRVRQQQETQYF. CDR3 DNA: TGTGCCAGCACGAGGGTTAGGCAGCAACAAGAGACCCAGTACTTC.

This chain joins TRBV14 and TRBJ2-7; 8 bases agree with TRBD1. Germline-derived CDR1 and CDR2 are SGHDN and FVKESK. V shed 4 bases and J 4 bases; nucleotides not matched to a gene: 6. The CDR3 has 14 amino acids. This CDR3 reads CASSPRTGFYEQYF. CDR3 coding DNA: TGTGCCAGCAGCCCAAGGACAGGGTTTTACGAGCAGTACTTC.

This clone was seen more than once but under ten times. The V gene is TRBV19, the J gene TRBJ1-6, with 10 bases aligning to TRBD1. Germline loops: CDR1 LNHDA, CDR2 SQIVND (reference sequence). The CDR3 runs 14 residues. The trim removed 9 bases at V and 7 bases at J, leaving 6 bases unmatched. The DNA for the CDR3 is TGTGCCAGCACTCCGGGACAGGGGAATTCACCCCTCCACTTT. It codes for CASTPGQGNSPLHF.

The sample holds a few counts of this clone. The rearrangement links TRBV28 to TRBJ1-1; 7 bases match TRBD1. Trimming cost V 9 bases and J 3 bases; bases outside gene matches: 16. The CDR3 is made up of 16 amino acids. The germline V gene has CDR1 MDHEN and CDR2 SYDVKM. CDR3 DNA sequence: TGTGCCAGTCTTCCCCCTCCCAAGGGACAGTACACTGAAGCTTTCTTT. Amino acids: CASLPPPKGQYTEAFF.

There are a few counts of this clone. The chain links TRBV5-4 to TRBJ2-3; 8 nucleotides agree with TRBD1. CDR1 is SGHNT, CDR2 YYREEE, per germline (reference sequence). The CDR3 runs to 16 residues. V shed 4 bases and J 5 bases; nucleotides not matched to a gene: 12. In nucleotides, the CDR3 is TGTGCCAGCAGCAAGACAGGCAGGGGGCTTGGAGATACGCAGTATTTT. This gives the protein CASSKTGRGLGDTQYF.

V usage is TRBV7-2 and J usage is TRBJ1-1; D gene unclear. V was trimmed by 1 base and J by 11 bases, leaving 8 bases between them. The CDR3 spans 11 residues. In germline, CDR1 is SGHTA, CDR2 FQGNSA. CDR3 sequence reads: CASSLVLEAFF. Here the CDR3 DNA reads TGTGCCAGCAGCTTAGTCCTCGAGGCTTTCTTT.

The chain recombines TRBV6-5 with TRBJ2-7; the D gene is possibly TRBD2 (5 bases). Trimming removed 0 bases at V and 7 bases at J, with 13 bases between. In germline, CDR1 is MNHEY, CDR2 SVGAGI. The CDR3 consists of 14 residues. The CDR3 is CASSYSGLKREQYF. The DNA for the CDR3 is TGTGCCAGCAGTTACTCAGGCCTAAAGCGGGAGCAGTACTTC.

The table lists this clone with a few counts. V gene TRBV27 combines with J gene TRBJ2-3; no clear D gene. Germline V gene sequence: CDR1 MNHEY, CDR2 SMNVEV (reference sequence). V lost 0 bases and J lost 5, with 6 bases in between. This CDR3 comprises 13 residues. The CDR3 DNA is TGTGCCAGCAGTTTATCGCGCGGAGATACGCAGTATTTT. Protein product: CASSLSRGDTQYF.

CDR3 bases: TGTGCCAGCAGACTCGGAGGGGCAGGTGGCTACACCTTC. Translated: CASRLGGAGGYTF. This chain links TRBV28 with TRBJ1-2, with D tentatively TRBD1 (5 bases). The CDR3 runs 13 residues. Trimming pared 6 bases from V and 7 bases from J, leaving 15 bases between. Germline V gives CDR1 MDHEN, CDR2 SYDVKM.

V usage is TRBV6-1 and J usage is TRBJ1-1; D unresolved. The V end was cut by 6 bases, the J end by 5 bases, with 10 bases between. The CDR3 covers 12 residues. Germline values: CDR1 MNHNS, CDR2 SASEGT. DNA for the CDR3: TGTGCCAGCAGAATCGTGAGGACTGAAGCTTTCTTT. This gives the protein CASRIVRTEAFF.

The J gene is TRBJ2-7, the V gene TRBV2, with TRBD1 identical over 10 bases. The CDR3 is made up of 14 amino acids. With 4 bases clipped from V and 3 bases from J, the junction kept 3 bases outside the gene matches. Germline CDR1 is SNHLY and CDR2 is FYNNEI. The CDR3 protein is CASSGGQGVYEQYF. CDR3 nucleotide sequence: TGTGCCAGCAGTGGTGGACAGGGGGTCTACGAGCAGTACTTC.

The chain uses TRBV7-3 and TRBJ2-1; D not certain. CDR1 is SGHTA and CDR2 is FQGTGA in the germline V gene. The CDR3 contains 12 residues. The ends were cut back, 0 bases at V and 7 bases at J, with 4 bases in the middle. The chain's CDR3 is CASSLTANEQFF. Here the CDR3 DNA reads TGTGCCAGCAGCTTAACTGCGAATGAGCAGTTCTTC.

V and J are TRBV6-5 and TRBJ1-2; TRBD1 is a possible D gene (6 bases). The germline V gene encodes CDR1 MNHEY and CDR2 SVGAGI. CDR3 length: 14 amino acids. With 6 bases removed from V and 8 bases from J, the gap between germline ends came to 19 bases. The CDR3 sequence: CASRPIHRERGYTF. CDR3 nucleotides: TGTGCCAGCAGGCCGATTCACAGGGAAAGGGGCTACACCTTC.

The gene calls are TRBV28 and TRBJ2-7; 10 bases map to TRBD1. The CDR3 is made up of 17 amino acids. Germline V gives CDR1 MDHEN, CDR2 SYDVKM. V lost 5 bases and J lost 7; bases outside the gene matches: 17. CDR3 nucleotides: TGTGCCAGCAGTGAAACCGGGACAGGGGCGACGTCCTGGGAGCAGTACTTC. Protein: CASSETGTGATSWEQYF.

The chain recombines TRBV7-9 with TRBJ2-7; D might be TRBD2 (5 bases). The length of the CDR3 is 16 residues. The germline gives CDR1 SEHNR, CDR2 FQNEAQ (reference sequence). Trimming stripped 5 bases from V and 3 bases from J, with 20 bases between. The CDR3 loop is CASSPLGSHGYYEQYF. Written as DNA, the CDR3 is TGTGCCAGCAGCCCCCTGGGGAGCCACGGGTACTACGAGCAGTACTTC.

This clone rates as medium-sized. This chain connects TRBV6-5 to TRBJ1-1; D gene uncertain. The V gene lost 10 bases and the J gene lost 4 bases, with 16 bases spanning the gap. The CDR3 covers 13 residues. Germline CDR1 MNHEY, CDR2 SVGAGI. For the CDR3, the DNA is TGTGCCACCCGAGCTGGGCAGGTCACTGAAGCTTTCTTT. Its translation: CATRAGQVTEAFF.

This chain links TRBV14 with TRBJ2-5; possible D gene TRBD1, 5 bases. Trimming pared 4 bases from V and 4 bases from J, leaving 16 bases between. Germline CDR1 and CDR2: SGHDN and FVKESK. The CDR3 loop spans 15 amino acids. The CDR3 coding sequence is TGTGCCAGCAGCCGGGTCGTAAGGCAGGGAGAGACCCAGTACTTC. The encoded protein is CASSRVVRQGETQYF.

The V call is TRBV5-4, the J call TRBJ1-2; 10 bases agree with TRBD1. Germline CDR1 and CDR2: SGHNT and YYREEE (reference sequence). There are 15 residues in the CDR3. V trimming: 4 bases; J trimming: 6 bases; junction bases outside the gene matches: 9. The DNA for the CDR3 is TGTGCCAGCAGCCGCGGACAGGGGGGTGGCAATGGCTACACCTTC. Translated, it gives CASSRGQGGGNGYTF. The entire variable domain, with the rest obtained from reference TRBV5-4 and TRBJ1-2, is as follows: ETGVTQSPTHLIKTRGQQVTLRCSSQSGHNTVSWYQQALGQGPQFIFQYYREEENGRGNFPPRFSGLQFPNYSSELNVNALELDDSALYLCASSRGQGGGNGYTFGSGTRLTVV.

The chain joins TRBV5-5 to TRBJ1-2; no definite D call. The V gene's germline CDR1 is SGHKS and CDR2 YYEKEE (reference sequence). The ends were cut back, 1 base at V and 2 bases at J, with 15 bases in the middle. The CDR3 is 16 residues long. The CDR3, as DNA: TGTGCCAGCAGCTTGTCTTCATCGGGGATCAACTATGGCTACACCTTC. It translates to CASSLSSSGINYGYTF. The full variable domain, rest sourced from reference TRBV5-5 and TRBJ1-2, is DAGVTQSPTHLIKTRGQQVTLRCSPISGHKSVSWYQQVLGQGPQFIFQYYEKEERGRGNFPDRFSARQFPNYSSELNVNALLLGDSALYLCASSLSSSGINYGYTFGSGTRLTVV.

In its sample, this clone was seen a few times. The chain carries TRBV19 and TRBJ2-1; 8 bases map to TRBD1. Germline CDR1 and CDR2: LNHDA and SQIVND (reference sequence). The CDR3 is 14 residues long. V dropped 7 bases and J dropped 2; count of bases not matched to a gene: 4. CDR3 residues: CASTAGGAYNEQFF. The CDR3 DNA sequence: TGTGCCAGTACCGCAGGGGGCGCCTACAATGAGCAGTTCTTC.

This clone was picked up a small number of times. This chain connects TRBV30 to TRBJ1-4, with D tentatively TRBD1 (5 bases). This CDR3 comprises 15 residues. V lost 2 bases and J lost 7, with 17 bases in between. Germline CDR1 reads GTSNPN; CDR2 reads SVGIG (reference sequence). This CDR3 reads CAWSSLGAGGEKLFF. The CDR3 nucleotides are TGTGCCTGGAGTTCACTAGGGGCGGGGGGTGAAAAACTGTTTTTT.

The V and J genes are TRBV7-6 and TRBJ2-3; D is unclear. V lost 3 bases to trimming and J lost 3 bases, with 10 bases between them. The CDR3 runs 14 residues. Germline lookup yields CDR1 SGHVS and CDR2 FNYEAQ. CDR3 bases: TGTGCCAGCAGCTTCGCCCTAGAAACAGATACGCAGTATTTT. Protein product: CASSFALETDTQYF. The entire variable domain, with the rest obtained from reference TRBV7-6 and TRBJ2-3, is as follows: GAGVSQSPRYKVTKRGQDVALRCDPISGHVSLYWYRQALGQGPEFLTYFNYEAQQDKSGLPNDRFSAERPEGSISTLTIQRTEQRDSAMYRCASSFALETDTQYFGPGTRLTVL.

The V gene is TRBV13, the J gene TRBJ2-1; 9 nucleotides align to TRBD1. Germline V gene data show CDR1 as PRHDT and CDR2 as FYEKMQ (reference sequence). With V trimmed by 2 bases and J by 14 bases, 10 bases remained unmatched. This CDR3 spans 14 amino acids. CDR3 bases: TGTGCCAGCAGCTTACGGACAGGGGCCCCAAGGGAGTTCTTC. The encoded protein is CASSLRTGAPREFF.

This clone was detected only once. This rearrangement joins TRBV5-6 to TRBJ1-6; possible D gene TRBD1, 6 bases. The CDR3 loop spans 15 amino acids. CDR1 is SGHDT, CDR2 YYEEEE, per germline. V lost 4 bases, J lost 9 bases, and 17 bases lay in between. The CDR3 nucleotides are TGTGCCAGCAGCCCGGAGACAGGTGGGGCTTCACCCCTCCACTTT. Translated, it gives CASSPETGGASPLHF. Filled out from reference TRBV5-6 and TRBJ1-6, the complete variable domain reads DAGVTQSPTHLIKTRGQQVTLRCSPKSGHDTVSWYQQALGQGPQFIFQYYEEEERQRGNFPDRFSGHQFPNYSSELNVNALLLGDSALYLCASSPETGGASPLHFGNGTRLTVT.

This clone has more than one count but fewer than ten. The chain links TRBV9 to TRBJ2-5; 11 nucleotides align to TRBD1. This CDR3 has 15 amino acids. Germline V CDR1 and CDR2: SGDLS, YYNGEE. V was clipped by 3 bases and J by 5 bases; unmatched bases: 6. CDR3 amino acids: CASSAGDRGLETQYF. In nucleotides, the CDR3 is TGTGCCAGCAGCGCCGGGGACAGGGGGTTGGAGACCCAGTACTTC. Together with reference TRBV9 and TRBJ2-5, the CDR3 gives the full variable domain: DSGVTQTPKHLITATGQRVTLRCSPRSGDLSVYWYQQSLDQGLQFLIQYYNGEERAKGNILERFSAQQFPDLHSELNLSSLELGDSALYFCASSAGDRGLETQYFGPGTRLLVL.

The chain couples TRBV2 to TRBJ1-2, with 10 bases that match TRBD1. In germline, CDR1 is SNHLY, CDR2 FYNNEI. This CDR3 has 15 residues. The V and J ends lost 1 base and 4 bases, in that order; junction bases with no gene match: 3. CDR3 protein: CASSEGGQGLYGYTF. The CDR3 DNA follows: TGTGCCAGCAGTGAAGGGGGACAGGGGCTCTATGGCTACACCTTC.

The chain uses TRBV2 and TRBJ1-5; 7 bases align to TRBD1. The CDR3 is made up of 15 amino acids. Germline V gives CDR1 SNHLY, CDR2 FYNNEI. With 5 bases clipped from V and 4 bases from J, the junction kept 8 bases outside the gene matches. CDR3 region: CASSLSTGRNQPQHF. CDR3 nucleotide sequence: TGTGCCAGCAGTCTATCGACAGGGCGAAATCAGCCCCAGCATTTT.